The 26 T cell receptor beta chains below all came from one sample that was sequenced in a study of CD8 T cells in Susac syndrome. The RNA, about 0.45 to 1 ug, was put through reverse transcription using random hexamers. TCRdb redid the calling of the immunoSEQ multiplex PCR reads with MiXCR, one entry per CDR3 protein. The top ten clones hold roughly 0.1% of a sample with a few hundred thousand distinct CDR3 sequences, about 96% of them seen once. Sample: CD4+ T cells from PBMCs. These TCRs come from a human donor with multiple sclerosis.

The chain joins TRBV11-1 to TRBJ2-7; TRBD2 matches 15 bases. CDR1 is SGHAT, CDR2 FQDESV, per germline (reference sequence). V dropped 1 base and J dropped 3; count of bases not matched to a gene: 13. CDR3 length: 20 residues. CDR3 DNA sequence: TGTGCCAGCAGCTTAGTGAGGACTAGCGGGAGGGCCCTTCCCAACTACGAGCAGTACTTC. Its translation: CASSLVRTSGRALPNYEQYF. Drawing the rest from reference TRBV11-1 and TRBJ2-7, the complete variable domain is EAEVAQSPRYKITEKSQAVAFWCDPISGHATLYWYRQILGQGPELLVQFQDESVVDDSQLPKDRFSAERLKGVDSTLKIQPAELGDSAMYLCASSLVRTSGRALPNYEQYFGPGTRLTVT.

The chain uses TRBV7-9 and TRBJ2-6; D not resolved. CDR3 length equals 14 residues. V was clipped by 1 base and J by 3 bases, with 4 bases between them. Germline V gene sequence: CDR1 SEHNR, CDR2 FQNEAQ (reference sequence). CDR3 sequence reads: CASSLGNGANVLTF. CDR3 coding DNA: TGTGCCAGCAGCTTAGGCAATGGGGCCAACGTCCTGACTTTC.

This clonotype occurred once. The chain joins TRBV29-1 to TRBJ1-5; D not certain. The germline gives CDR1 SQVTM, CDR2 ANQGSEA. This CDR3 comprises 14 residues. Trimming took 4 bases from V and 2 from J, leaving 12 bases between them. CDR3 residues: CSVAPSGGNQPQHF. CDR3 DNA sequence: TGCAGCGTTGCGCCCTCTGGGGGCAATCAGCCCCAGCATTTT.

The rearrangement uses TRBV20-1 and TRBJ2-3, with D maybe TRBD2 (5 bases). This CDR3 has 12 residues. Germline CDR1 reads DFQATT; CDR2 reads SNEGSKA (reference sequence). Trimming pared 1 base from V and 6 bases from J, leaving 8 bases between. The CDR3 sequence is CSARGASDTQYF. For the CDR3, the DNA is TGCAGTGCTAGAGGTGCTAGCGATACGCAGTATTTT.

This chain links TRBV3-1 with TRBJ1-5; no firm D call. V was pared by 5 bases and J by 4 bases, with 9 bases between. CDR1 and CDR2 (germline): LGHDT, YNNKEL (reference sequence). This CDR3 has 13 amino acids. The CDR3 DNA reads TGTGCCAGCAGCAGCAGCATTAATCAGCCCCAGCATTTT. Amino acid sequence: CASSSSINQPQHF.

The chain links TRBV16 to TRBJ2-7; D gene ambiguous. V shed 5 bases and J shed 3 bases, with 11 bases lying between them. Germline loops: CDR1 KGHSY, CDR2 FQNENV. The CDR3 has 13 amino acids. In DNA, the CDR3 is TGTGCCAGCAGCTACCACCAGAGCTACGAGCAGTACTTC. Encoded protein: CASSYHQSYEQYF.

J is TRBJ2-1 and V is TRBV5-1; 7 bases align to TRBD2. V trimming: 4 bases; J trimming: 5 bases; junction bases outside the gene matches: 9. There are 15 residues in the CDR3. CDR1 is SGHRS and CDR2 is YFSETQ in the germline V gene. The CDR3 DNA sequence: TGCGCCAGCAGCCTGTTTTTTGCGGGGGACAATGAGCAGTTCTTC. Protein sequence: CASSLFFAGDNEQFF.

This clonotype was detected once. The chain couples TRBV30 to TRBJ2-1; D ambiguous. The CDR3 extends over 12 amino acids. Germline assignment: CDR1 GTSNPN and CDR2 SVGIG (reference sequence). V gave up 2 bases and J gave up 12 bases, with 14 bases separating them. The DNA for the CDR3 is TGTGCCTGGAGTCCCTATCGGGTCGGGCAGTTCTTC. Encoded protein: CAWSPYRVGQFF.

The chain carries TRBV12-3 or TRBV12-4 and TRBJ2-1; no clear D. This CDR3 comprises 11 residues. Trimming cost V 1 base and J 8 bases, with 3 bases left between them. The DNA of the CDR3 is TGTGCCAGCAGTTTAGTGGATGAGCAGTTCTTC. Translated, it gives CASSLVDEQFF.

J is TRBJ2-3 and V is TRBV9, with D possibly being TRBD2 (6 bases). V was clipped by 4 bases and J by 2 bases, with 14 bases between them. The CDR3 is 15 amino acids. Germline lookup yields CDR1 SGDLS and CDR2 YYNGEE. This chain's CDR3 is CASSFAGGNTDTQYF. In DNA form, the CDR3 reads TGTGCCAGCAGCTTCGCGGGCGGGAACACAGATACGCAGTATTTT.

The chain uses TRBV27 and TRBJ1-5; no definite D call. This CDR3 comprises 15 residues. V dropped 3 bases and J dropped 4 bases, with 13 bases sitting between them. Germline CDR1 is MNHEY and CDR2 is SMNVEV (reference sequence). DNA of the CDR3: TGTGCCAGCAGTTTGAAGGGAGACGGAAATCAGCCCCAGCATTTT. Protein: CASSLKGDGNQPQHF.

This clonotype has just one count. The chain joins TRBV12-3 or TRBV12-4 to TRBJ1-5; no clear D. This CDR3 region has 14 residues. Trimming stripped 7 bases from V and 2 bases from J, with 12 bases between. CDR3 bases: TGTGCCAGCACCCCGAGCATGGGCAATCAGCCCCAGCATTTT. Protein product: CASTPSMGNQPQHF.

This sequence joins TRBV3-1 and TRBJ2-6; unclear D gene. Germline CDR1 is LGHDT and CDR2 is YNNKEL (reference sequence). Trimming pared 5 bases from V and 4 bases from J, leaving 15 bases between. This CDR3 contains 16 residues. CDR3 protein: CASSYHGRAGANVLTF. The CDR3 DNA reads as TGTGCCAGCAGCTACCACGGTAGGGCCGGGGCCAACGTCCTGACTTTC. Variable domain in full (rest from reference TRBV3-1 and TRBJ2-6): DTAVSQTPKYLVTQMGNDKSIKCEQNLGHDTMYWYKQDSKKFLKIMFSYNNKELIINETVPNRFSPKSPDKAHLNLHINSLELGDSAVYFCASSYHGRAGANVLTFGAGSRLTVL.

The genes are TRBV24-1 and TRBJ1-1; 10 nucleotides align to TRBD1. The germline V gene has CDR1 KGHDR and CDR2 SFDVKD. The CDR3 length is 12 residues. The trim removed 7 bases at V and 8 bases at J, leaving 3 bases unmatched. CDR3 coding DNA: TGTGCCACCAGGGGGACAGGGGAAGAAGCTTTCTTT. Residues: CATRGTGEEAFF.

As DNA, the CDR3 is TGTGCCAGCAGCCAAGGTCAGACTAATTCACCCCTCCACTTT. This translates into CASSQGQTNSPLHF. The chain recombines TRBV3-1 with TRBJ1-6; D is ambiguous. Germline CDR1 and CDR2: LGHDT and YNNKEL (reference sequence). The V end was cut by 1 base, the J end by 6 bases, with 7 bases between. There are 14 residues in the CDR3.

V usage is TRBV28 and J usage is TRBJ1-4; possibly TRBD1 for D (6 bases). The CDR3 spans 14 residues. V lost 7 bases and J 10 bases, leaving 19 bases between the germline ends. Germline CDR1 MDHEN, CDR2 SYDVKM. CDR3 DNA sequence: TGTGCCAGCATCCCGGGGGCGAGTGGAGGAAAACTGTTTTTT. Protein: CASIPGASGGKLFF.

This chain connects TRBV21-1 to TRBJ2-7; TRBD1 reflects the table's D call only, with no check against the DNA. TRBV21-1 is a known pseudogene. This CDR3 comprises 14 residues. CDR3 sequence reads: CASNLQGKGNEQYF. For the CDR3, the DNA is TGTGCCAGCAACCTTCAGGGGAAGGGCAACGAGCAGTACTTC.

CDR3 protein: CASSSAEVIGGYTF. CDR3 in DNA: TGTGCCAGCAGTTCCGCCGAGGTCATTGGGGGCTACACCTTC. The J gene is TRBJ1-2, the V gene TRBV28; unclear D gene. Trimming removed 4 bases from V and 8 bases from J, with 17 bases in between. The CDR3 is 14 residues long. Germline V gene data show CDR1 as MDHEN and CDR2 as SYDVKM.

This clonotype has a handful of counts. The rearrangement uses TRBV11-2 and TRBJ2-5; 7 bases line up with TRBD2. J lost 4 bases, V lost 1 base, and 6 bases had no gene match. This CDR3 is 15 amino acids long. Germline lookup yields CDR1 SGHAT and CDR2 FQNNGV. Here the CDR3 reads CASSLGGRAGETQYF. The CDR3 DNA follows: TGTGCCAGCAGCTTAGGTGGGAGGGCAGGAGAGACCCAGTACTTC.

The J gene is TRBJ1-5, the V gene TRBV19, with 7 bases identical to TRBD1. The V segment lost 3 bases and the J segment 3 bases; nucleotides outside the gene matches: 2. The CDR3 runs 14 residues. Looked up from germline, CDR1 is LNHDA and CDR2 is SQIVND (reference sequence). As DNA, the CDR3 is TGTGCCAGTAGTATTGACAGGGACAATCAGCCCCAGCATTTT. Residues: CASSIDRDNQPQHF. The entire variable domain, with the rest obtained from reference TRBV19 and TRBJ1-5, is as follows: DGGITQSPKYLFRKEGQNVTLSCEQNLNHDAMYWYRQDPGQGLRLIYYSQIVNDFQKGDIAEGYSVSREKKESFPLTVTSAQKNPTAFYLCASSIDRDNQPQHFGDGTRLSIL.

The J gene is TRBJ2-7, the V gene TRBV20-1, with 8 bases fitting TRBD1. The CDR3 has 13 amino acids. V shed 2 bases and J 6 bases; nucleotides not matched to a gene: 6. Per the germline V gene, CDR1 is DFQATT and CDR2 is SNEGSKA (reference sequence). DNA for the CDR3: TGCAGTGCTAGAAAGGACAGGGCCTCCGAGCAGTACTTC. It is translated as CSARKDRASEQYF.

The chain uses TRBV9 and TRBJ2-2; 14 bases align to TRBD2. CDR3 length equals 16 residues. J lost 7 bases, V lost 4 bases, and 6 bases had no gene match. From germline, CDR1 is SGDLS and CDR2 YYNGEE. The CDR3 here is CASSTGTSGSNGELFF. The CDR3 bases are TGTGCCAGCAGCACCGGGACTAGCGGGAGTAACGGGGAGCTGTTTTTT.

The chain links TRBV25-1 to TRBJ2-5; TRBD2 agrees at 9 bases. The length of the CDR3 is 14 residues. Germline CDR1 and CDR2: MGHDK and SYGVNS. Trimming at V came to 5 bases and at J to 8 bases, leaving 9 bases not matched to a gene. CDR3 protein: CASSHLAGIGTQYF. CDR3 bases: TGTGCCAGCAGTCACCTAGCGGGAATTGGAACCCAGTACTTC.

The chain recombines TRBV20-1 with TRBJ2-7; a possible D gene is TRBD2 (5 bases). Trimming removed 0 bases at V and 7 bases at J, with 16 bases between. The germline V gene has CDR1 DFQATT and CDR2 SNEGSKA (reference sequence). This CDR3 is 14 amino acids long. The CDR3 DNA sequence: TGCAGTGCTAGAGATCCACTTGCCCGAGGGGAGCAGTACTTC. Amino acid sequence: CSARDPLARGEQYF.

The chain is built from TRBV15 and TRBJ2-1; the match to TRBD1 covers 9 bases. Looked up from germline, CDR1 is LNHNV and CDR2 is YYDKDF (reference sequence). This CDR3 is 19 amino acids long. After removal of 4 bases from V and 5 bases from J, the junction contained 18 bases not matched to a gene. The CDR3 sequence is CATSTLRDRASRFNNEQFF. The CDR3 region has the DNA TGTGCCACCAGCACCCTCCGGGACAGGGCGAGCCGGTTCAACAATGAGCAGTTCTTC.

The chain recombines TRBV28 with TRBJ1-4, with D tentatively TRBD1 (6 bases). The germline CDR1 and CDR2 sequences are MDHEN and SYDVKM. CDR3 length: 14 amino acids. Trimming took off 8 bases at V and 5 bases at J, with 15 bases between the two ends. CDR3 protein: CASRDTGRNEKLFF. The CDR3 coding sequence is TGTGCCAGCCGAGATACAGGGCGAAATGAAAAACTGTTTTTT.